This TCR beta chain was obtained from a study of blood T cell repertoires in COVID-19. Study as a whole: Whether acute or convalescent, the COVID-19 samples came from the United States, Italy and Spain.

In the original analysis: Amplification from reference gene primers served as the basis for estimated nucleated cell counts. Assay: immunoSEQ multiplex PCR; the TCRdb copy retains only in-frame clones and omits some. That table is the source of V, J and clone size, and D and trimming were worked out from the DNA. The sample records nearly 350,000 clones, about 88% being singletons. Trimming left V 5 bases short and J 10 bases short, with 11 bases between. This CDR3 comprises 11 residues. Germline V gives CDR1 SEHNR, CDR2 FQNEAQ (reference sequence). This TCR derives from a woman in her seventies with COVID-19, enrolled during active disease. The specimen was peripheral blood. This chain uses TRBV7-9 with TRBJ2-5; perhaps TRBD1 as D (6 bases). This chain's CDR3 is CASSPLGGQYF. The DNA for the CDR3 is TGTGCCAGCAGCCCCCTAGGGGGCCAGTACTTC.